This T cell receptor beta chain was identified during a study of CD8 T cells in ankylosing spondylitis (dated by TCRdb to the late 2010s). Concerning the study at large: The study set out to find disease-linked TCR variants by profiling T cell receptor beta repertoires in ankylosing spondylitis patients and healthy donors. The whole study cohort included some 100 healthy donors and around 25 ankylosing spondylitis patients. Samples of peripheral blood were taken, and for ankylosing spondylitis patients, synovial fluid was collected as well.

Sequencing instrument: Illumina HiSeq 2500. Quantitative 5'-RACE with molecular barcodes was the method used to prepare the TCR beta libraries. Concerning the study's data processing: A new computational method based on a probabilistic model of VDJ rearrangement was used to identify disease-linked TCR variants. TCRdb reprocessed the public reads (quality trimming at Q25 with fastp, clone calling with MiXCR) and kept in-frame beta chains. Rows are unified per CDR3 protein, each entry keeping the most common DNA and genes. The V and J calls and clone size are TCRdb's, not the authors'. The sample table holds hundreds of thousands of distinct CDR3 sequences, of which roughly 20% were seen once. The ten largest clones represent less than 9.5% of the sample. What the work shows at the level of the full study, not this receptor alone: A CD8+ phenotype was shown by the disease-linked clones, which were found at relatively low frequencies in peripheral blood. A TCR beta motif made up of eight highly homologous amino acid variants appeared to be characteristic of blood from ankylosing spondylitis patients. Some TCR beta motif variants had previously been reported in synovial fluid and blood of reactive arthritis patients, which suggested common disease-initiation mechanisms. Significant enrichment of the disease-linked clones was reported in matched synovial fluid samples from ankylosing spondylitis patients.

Reading the germline V gene gives CDR1 SGHRS and CDR2 YFSETQ. Germline trimming amounts to 4 bases on V and 5 bases on J, with 8 as the count of junction bases outside the gene matches. The CDR3 goes from the cysteine to the phenylalanine over 15 residues. The read is trimmed to its CDR3 DNA, 45 bases read in frame from base 1. The sample holds a few counts of this clonotype. Its antigen is not yet known. No much larger clonotype is one base removed from it; base qualities were not supplied. The rearranged chain carries TRBV5-1 and TRBJ2-2, and 7 bases in between align with TRBD1. This clonotype originated in a male donor with ankylosing spondylitis or in good health (not recorded which). The sequenced sample was blood, either unsorted or a sorted T cell fraction (not recorded which). The encoded CDR3 is CASSPPGTVTGELFF. The DNA reads TGCGCCAGCAGCCCACCAGGGACAGTGACCGGGGAGCTGTTTTTT.